The entry below gives a single TCR beta chain sequence along with its context. Germline lookup yields CDR1 SGHVS and CDR2 FNYEAQ. Losses at the gene ends were 2 bases for V and 15 bases for J; bases not matched to a gene: 9. CDR3 length: 14 residues. The source of the sample is a study of T cell responses to AZD1222 COVID-19 vaccine. Clones were sequenced by immunoSEQ multiplex PCR, and TCRdb holds only the in-frame ones, with some missing. The repertoire holds about 120,000 clones, with 88% as singletons. This rearrangement joins TRBV7-6 to TRBJ1-5; 11 bases are a match to TRBD1. The source is an adult in good health. The sample in question was peripheral blood, obtained on day 0 of AZD1222 vaccination. As DNA, the CDR3 is TGTGCCAGCAGCTTAAGGGACAGGGGGGGCAAATGGCATTTT. Translating it yields CASSLRDRGGKWHF.